These 25 T cell receptor beta chains share one sample of origin, sequenced in a study of blood T cells in healthy people across ages. Primers used in a second PCR of about 6 to 11 cycles were a sample-barcoded 5' primer and a J-beta primer mix. TCRdb reanalysed the 5' RACE reads using MiXCR and keeps one entry per CDR3 protein. The repertoire holds about 930,000 distinct CDR3 sequences, about 29% seen once, with around 9.6% in the top ten. The same data also contributed to another study, on T cells of mothers and their children.

The specimen was blood. These receptors were obtained from a woman aged 40 to 50 in good health.

This clonotype was counted at least ten times. The chain carries TRBV7-2 and TRBJ2-5, with 12 bases aligning to TRBD2. Unmatched junction bases numbered 6, after V lost 5 bases and J lost 5 bases. The germline V gene has CDR1 SGHTA and CDR2 FQGNSA. The CDR3 covers 15 residues. The DNA of the CDR3 is TGTGCCAGCAGCACTCTAGCGGGGGGGCGTGAGACCCAGTACTTC. Residues: CASSTLAGGRETQYF.

Concerning this clonotype: A much larger clone lies one base from this, so it may be a read error. The J gene is TRBJ2-1, the V gene TRBV4-1, with D perhaps TRBD1 (6 bases). The CDR3 totals 15 residues. The germline gives CDR1 MGHRA, CDR2 YSYEKL. V was pared by 3 bases and J by 6 bases, with 15 bases between. CDR3 region: CASSQRQGPCNEQFF. In DNA form, the CDR3 reads TGCGCCAGCAGCCAGAGGCAGGGGCCTTGCAATGAGCAGTTCTTC.

This chain connects TRBV18 to TRBJ2-3; a weak D match, TRBD2 (6 bases). The CDR3 extends over 14 amino acids. The germline V gene has CDR1 KGHSH and CDR2 LQKENI. V was shortened by 4 bases and J by 4 bases, with 12 bases between the two germline ends. The CDR3 DNA reads as TGTGCCAGCTCACTAAGGAGGGCCTCAGATACGCAGTATTTT. Its protein is CASSLRRASDTQYF.

This clonotype was observed many times. This chain joins TRBV6-2 or TRBV6-3 and TRBJ2-7, with 8 bases matching TRBD1. The germline V gene has CDR1 MNHEY and CDR2 SVGEGT. The CDR3 spans 13 residues. Trimming took 7 bases from V and 3 from J; bases not matched to a gene: 5. CDR3 sequence: CASTYGQGYEQYF. The DNA for the CDR3 is TGTGCCAGCACCTACGGACAGGGCTACGAGCAGTACTTC.

This clonotype was counted many times. The chain combines TRBV12-3 or TRBV12-4 with TRBJ2-1; D gene ambiguous. CDR3 length equals 14 residues. V lost 3 bases to trimming and J lost 0 bases, with 6 bases between them. The CDR3 protein is CASSLLDSYNEQFF. CDR3 bases: TGTGCCAGCAGTTTGCTAGACTCCTACAATGAGCAGTTCTTC.

The V and J genes are TRBV5-1 and TRBJ2-7; 8 bases match TRBD1. This CDR3 contains 15 residues. V dropped 2 bases and J dropped 2; count of bases not matched to a gene: 6. Germline lookup yields CDR1 SGHRS and CDR2 YFSETQ. CDR3 protein: CASSFGWTGTYEQYF. The CDR3 coding sequence is TGCGCCAGCAGCTTTGGTTGGACAGGGACCTACGAGCAGTACTTC.

With regard to this clonotype: This sequence may be a read error, since a much larger clone differs from it by one base. V is TRBV20-1 and J is TRBJ2-1; TRBD2 agrees at 13 bases. CDR1 and CDR2 (germline): DFQATT, SNEGSKA (reference sequence). The length of the CDR3 is 19 residues. Trimming took 5 bases from V and 9 from J; bases not matched to a gene: 22. CDR3 DNA sequence: TGCAGTGCTGGAGGTGTTACTAGCGGGGGGGCCGCGCTGGTCGGTGAGCAGTTCTTC. Translation gives CSAGGVTSGGAALVGEQFF.

As regards this clonotype: A much larger clone is a single base away; this may be a read error. This chain connects TRBV28 to TRBJ2-1; 10 bases are a match to TRBD1. With the DNA end fitting TRBJ2-7 better, the J assignment may be wrong. The CDR3 is made up of 17 amino acids. Germline-derived CDR1 and CDR2 are MDHEN and SYDVKM. In DNA, the CDR3 is TGTGCCAGCAGTCACCGACAGGGGGCTGTCTCCTACAATGAGCAGTACTTC. Translated: CASSHRQGAVSYNEQYF.

This clonotype showed up many times. This chain links TRBV5-1 with TRBJ2-1, with D perhaps matching TRBD2 (7 bases). Trimming cost V 1 base and J 4 bases, with 12 bases left between them. Germline CDR1 reads SGHRS; CDR2 reads YFSETQ. This CDR3 has 15 amino acids. CDR3 in DNA: TGCGCCAGCAGCTTGACCGGGGGGCTATACAATGAGCAGTTCTTC. It codes for CASSLTGGLYNEQFF.

The chain joins TRBV21-1 to TRBJ1-5; the table calls TRBD1, which could not be checked here. TRBV21-1 is noted as a pseudogene. The CDR3 totals 16 residues. The CDR3 is CASSCDRGQGNQPQHF. As DNA, the CDR3 is TGTGCCAGCAGCTGCGACAGGGGTCAGGGCAATCAGCCCCAGCATTTT.

J is TRBJ2-7 and V is TRBV5-1; tentatively, D is TRBD2 (5 bases). Germline V gene lookup returns CDR1 SGHRS and CDR2 YFSETQ. V shed 5 bases and J shed 3 bases, with 12 bases lying between them. The length of the CDR3 is 13 residues. In nucleotides, the CDR3 is TGCGCCAGCAGGGTTGGAGGAGACTACGAGCAGTACTTC. Protein: CASRVGGDYEQYF.

This clonotype was found many times. The junction shows a germline mismatch at one end, possibly a read error. This sequence joins TRBV27 and TRBJ1-2; possible D gene TRBD1, 5 bases. This CDR3 has 11 amino acids. Germline CDR1 MNHEY, CDR2 SMNVEV (reference sequence). The CDR3 DNA sequence: TGTGCCAGCGCCAGGGAATATGACTACACCTTC. It is translated as CASAREYDYTF.

This clonotype was counted between two and nine times. The V gene is TRBV29-1, the J gene TRBJ1-2; 8 bases line up with TRBD1. This CDR3 region has 15 residues. Germline V lookup: CDR1 SQVTM, CDR2 ANQGSEA. V trimming: 0 bases; J trimming: 5 bases; junction bases outside the gene matches: 8. CDR3 amino acids: CSVEEGTTGGYGYTF. As DNA, the CDR3 is TGCAGCGTTGAAGAAGGGACAACAGGGGGGTATGGCTACACCTTC.

This clonotype showed up just once. A much larger clone sits a single nucleotide away, making a read error possible. The V and J genes are TRBV28 and TRBJ2-7, with D possibly TRBD2 on 5 matching bases. The CDR3 totals 13 residues. V was shortened by 6 bases and J by 7 bases, with 16 bases between the two germline ends. CDR1 and CDR2 (germline): MDHEN, SYDVKM. Here the CDR3 DNA reads TGTGCCAGCAGGCCGGGGTCCCACAATGAGCAGTACTTC. Amino acids: CASRPGSHNEQYF.

The sample holds many counts of this clonotype. The rearrangement uses TRBV29-1 and TRBJ1-6, with 8 bases that match TRBD1. The J segment lost 6 bases and the V segment lost 6 bases, leaving 10 bases of the junction unmatched. This CDR3 comprises 15 residues. Germline V gives CDR1 SQVTM, CDR2 ANQGSEA. In DNA, the CDR3 is TGCAGCGTACAAATGACAGGGGACGTTAATTCACCCCTCCACTTT. Encoded protein: CSVQMTGDVNSPLHF.

The gene calls are TRBV12-3 or TRBV12-4 and TRBJ2-1; no clear D. V lost 3 bases to trimming and J lost 5 bases, with 14 bases between them. The length of the CDR3 is 15 residues. The CDR3 sequence: CASSLEGRRHNEQFF. CDR3 nucleotide sequence: TGTGCCAGCAGTTTGGAAGGAAGAAGACACAATGAGCAGTTCTTC.

As concerns this clonotype: With a much larger clone just one base away, this may be a read error. This rearrangement joins TRBV12-5 to TRBJ2-5; the match to TRBD1 covers 9 bases. The J segment lost 11 bases and the V segment lost 2 bases, leaving 15 bases of the junction unmatched. The CDR3 totals 16 residues. Germline CDR1 is LGHNT and CDR2 is FRNRAP. CDR3: CASGLTIGTGNNEQYF. CDR3 nucleotide sequence: TGTGCTAGTGGTTTGACAATCGGGACAGGGAACAATGAGCAGTACTTC.

On this clonotype itself: This could be a read error, since a much larger clone is one nucleotide away. The J gene is TRBJ2-7, the V gene TRBV12-3 or TRBV12-4; no clear D gene. The CDR3 extends over 13 amino acids. DNA of the CDR3: TGTGCCAACAGTTTTGGAGTTCCGGGCGAGCAGTACTTC. Translating it yields CANSFGVPGEQYF.

The chain couples TRBV6-6 to TRBJ2-7; no reliable D call. The CDR3 has 15 residues. Trimming shortened V by 7 bases and J by 0 bases, and 16 bases separated the two germline ends. The germline V gene encodes CDR1 MNHNY and CDR2 SVGAGI (reference sequence). CDR3 in DNA: TGTGCCAGCATCCTATCAACGGTGAACTCCTACGAGCAGTACTTC. Protein product: CASILSTVNSYEQYF.

This clonotype was seen many times. This may arise from a read error, as a much more abundant clone is one base away. The chain couples TRBV20-1 to TRBJ2-1; TRBD1 is a possible D gene (5 bases). CDR1 and CDR2 from the germline V gene are DFQATT and SNEGSKA (reference sequence). Between the trimmed V and J ends, which lost 5 bases and 11 bases, there was a span of 22 bases. The CDR3 loop spans 14 amino acids. The CDR3 nucleotides are TGCAGTGCTCCCCCAACAGCGTCTAAGGGGCAGCAGTTCTTC. Residues: CSAPPTASKGQQFF.

In its sample, this clonotype was seen once. The chain joins TRBV20-1 to TRBJ1-5, with a tentative D call TRBD1 (6 bases). Germline CDR1 is DFQATT and CDR2 is SNEGSKA (reference sequence). V lost 5 bases and J lost 3, with 20 bases in between. This CDR3 comprises 16 residues. The CDR3: CSAPGTWEWDNQPQHF. The CDR3 coding sequence is TGCAGTGCTCCCGGGACATGGGAATGGGACAATCAGCCCCAGCATTTT.

This chain links TRBV28 with TRBJ1-4; 9 positions match TRBD1. This CDR3 is built from 17 residues. CDR1 is MDHEN, CDR2 SYDVKM, per germline. V gave up 3 bases and J gave up 0 bases; unmatched junction bases: 5. The CDR3 loop reads CASSFGTGSATNEKLFF. CDR3 nucleotides: TGTGCCAGCAGTTTTGGGACAGGGTCTGCAACTAATGAAAAACTGTTTTTT.

The CDR3 loop is CASSLSPPGAGGETQYF. CDR3 in DNA: TGTGCCAGCAGCTTATCCCCCCCCGGCGCGGGGGGGGAGACCCAGTACTTC. V is TRBV7-2 and J is TRBJ2-5, with 9 bases fitting TRBD2. The CDR3 extends over 17 amino acids. V lost 2 bases, J lost 5 bases, and 12 bases stayed unmatched. CDR1 is SGHTA, CDR2 FQGNSA, per germline.

In this sample, this clonotype turned up many times. The chain links TRBV5-8 to TRBJ2-5, with TRBD1 matching 7 bases. The CDR3 is made up of 15 amino acids. Germline CDR1 reads SGHTS; CDR2 reads YDEGEE. Trimming took 3 bases from V and 1 from J; bases not matched to a gene: 6. The CDR3: CASSYGQVLQETQYF. DNA for the CDR3: TGTGCCAGCAGCTATGGACAGGTCCTCCAAGAGACCCAGTACTTC. The full variable domain, with the rest looked up from reference TRBV5-8 and TRBJ2-5, is EAGVTQSPTHLIKTRGQQATLRCSPISGHTSVYWYQQALGLGLQFLLWYDEGEERNRGNFPPRFSGRQFPNYSSELNVNALELEDSALYLCASSYGQVLQETQYFGPGTRLLVL.

This clonotype was observed a single time. This chain uses TRBV29-1 with TRBJ2-1; D is uncertain. The J call is doubtful: the DNA matches TRBJ2-7 better. The CDR3 consists of 11 residues. CDR1 and CDR2 (germline): SQVTM, ANQGSEA. The DNA of the CDR3 is TGCAGCGTTGAGAAAGGAAATGAGCAGTACTTC. Its translation is CSVEKGNEQYF.